This TCR beta chain was documented in a study of CD8 T cells in Susac syndrome. Study in general: Among the Susac syndrome patients sequenced, 5 or 6 had active disease and eight or nine were in remission.

RNA totalling about 0.45 to 1 ug underwent reverse transcription with random hexamers. The TCR beta CDR3 was amplified by immunoSEQ multiplex PCR across 54 Vbeta, 13 Jbeta. MiXCR, applied by TCRdb to the immunoSEQ multiplex PCR reads, yields one record per CDR3 protein. The sample shows under 250,000 distinct CDR3 sequences, about 94% of them seen only once. V was pared by 3 bases and J by 5 bases, with 11 bases between. Germline CDR1 and CDR2: DFQATT and SNEGSKA (reference sequence). The CDR3 is made up of 13 amino acids. The TCR comes from a human donor with Susac syndrome. V and J are TRBV20-1 and TRBJ2-1, with D hard to call. Sequenced input: CD4+ T cells from PBMCs. The CDR3 loop is CSASILRDNEQFF. The CDR3 DNA is TGCAGTGCTAGTATTTTAAGGGACAATGAGCAGTTCTTC.